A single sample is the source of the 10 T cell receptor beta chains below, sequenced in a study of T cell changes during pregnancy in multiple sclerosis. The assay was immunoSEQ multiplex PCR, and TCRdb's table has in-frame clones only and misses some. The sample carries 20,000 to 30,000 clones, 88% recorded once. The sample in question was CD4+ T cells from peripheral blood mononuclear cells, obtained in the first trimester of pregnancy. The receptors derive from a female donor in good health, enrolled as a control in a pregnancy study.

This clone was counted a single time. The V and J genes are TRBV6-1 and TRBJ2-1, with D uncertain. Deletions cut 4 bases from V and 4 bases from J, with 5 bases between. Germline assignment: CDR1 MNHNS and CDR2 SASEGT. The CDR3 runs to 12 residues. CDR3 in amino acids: CASSGYYNEQFF. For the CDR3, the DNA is TGTGCCAGCAGTGGCTATTACAATGAGCAGTTCTTC.

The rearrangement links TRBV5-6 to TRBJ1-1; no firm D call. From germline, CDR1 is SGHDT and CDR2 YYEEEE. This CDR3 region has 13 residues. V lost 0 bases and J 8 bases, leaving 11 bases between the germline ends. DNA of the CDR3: TGTGCCAGCAGCTTGGATACCGGAGGGGAAGCTTTCTTT. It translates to CASSLDTGGEAFF.

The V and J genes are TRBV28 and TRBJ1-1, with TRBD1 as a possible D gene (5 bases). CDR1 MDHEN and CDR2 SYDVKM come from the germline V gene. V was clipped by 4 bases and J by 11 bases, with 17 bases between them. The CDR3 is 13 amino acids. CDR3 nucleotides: TGTGCCAGCAGTTCCCAACCGACGGCAGGGGCTTTCTTT. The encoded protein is CASSSQPTAGAFF.

The CDR3 loop reads CASSQTQRGTEAFF. The CDR3 DNA sequence: TGTGCCAGCAGTCAGACTCAGAGAGGCACTGAAGCTTTCTTT. The chain has TRBV7-2 and TRBJ1-1; D unresolved. Germline V gives CDR1 SGHTA, CDR2 FQGNSA. The V and J ends lost 6 bases and 4 bases respectively, with 15 bases between them. The CDR3 length is 14 residues.

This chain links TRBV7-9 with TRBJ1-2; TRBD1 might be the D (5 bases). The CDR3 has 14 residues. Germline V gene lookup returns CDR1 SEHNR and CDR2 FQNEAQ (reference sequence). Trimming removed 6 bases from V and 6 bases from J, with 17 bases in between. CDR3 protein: CASSPTGSWHGYTF. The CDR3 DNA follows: TGTGCCAGCAGTCCTACAGGTTCGTGGCATGGCTACACCTTC.

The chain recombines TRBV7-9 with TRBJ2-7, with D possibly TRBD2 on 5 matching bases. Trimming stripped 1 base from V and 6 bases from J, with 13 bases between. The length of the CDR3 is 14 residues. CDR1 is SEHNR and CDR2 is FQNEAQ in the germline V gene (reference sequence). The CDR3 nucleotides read TGTGCCAGCAGCTTAGGTCCGGGATTGCGCGAGCAGTACTTC. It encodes CASSLGPGLREQYF.

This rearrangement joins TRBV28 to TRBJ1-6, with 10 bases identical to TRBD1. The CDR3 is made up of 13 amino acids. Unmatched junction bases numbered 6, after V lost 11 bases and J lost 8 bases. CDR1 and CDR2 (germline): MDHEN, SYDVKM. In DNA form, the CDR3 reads TGTGCCTCCTTGGGACAGGGGTATTCACCCCTCCACTTT. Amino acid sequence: CASLGQGYSPLHF. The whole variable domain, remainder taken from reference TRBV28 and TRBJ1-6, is DVKVTQSSRYLVKRTGEKVFLECVQDMDHENMFWYRQDPGLGLRLIYFSYDVKMKEKGDIPEGYSVSREKKERFSLILESASTNQTSMYLCASLGQGYSPLHFGNGTRLTVT.

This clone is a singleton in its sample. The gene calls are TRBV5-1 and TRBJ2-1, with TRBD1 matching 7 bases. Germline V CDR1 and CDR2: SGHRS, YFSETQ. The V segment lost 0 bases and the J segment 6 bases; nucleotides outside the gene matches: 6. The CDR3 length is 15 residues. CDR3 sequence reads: CASSLVGQEGNEQFF. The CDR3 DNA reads TGCGCCAGCAGCTTGGTAGGACAGGAAGGCAATGAGCAGTTCTTC.

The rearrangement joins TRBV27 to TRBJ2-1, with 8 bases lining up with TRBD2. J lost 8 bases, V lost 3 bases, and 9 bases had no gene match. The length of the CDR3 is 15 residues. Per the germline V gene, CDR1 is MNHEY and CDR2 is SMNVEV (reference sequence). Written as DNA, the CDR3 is TGTGCCAGCAGTTTTTACGGGGGGGGGCCCGATGAGCAGTTCTTC. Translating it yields CASSFYGGGPDEQFF.

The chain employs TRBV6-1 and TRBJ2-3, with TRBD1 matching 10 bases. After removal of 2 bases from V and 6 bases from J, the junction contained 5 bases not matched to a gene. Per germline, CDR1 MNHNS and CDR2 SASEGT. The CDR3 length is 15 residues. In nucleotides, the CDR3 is TGTGCCAGCAGTGAAAGACAGGGGGCTCCGGATACGCAGTATTTT. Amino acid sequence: CASSERQGAPDTQYF.